The rows below give T cell receptor beta chains drawn from one sample of a study of T cell repertoires in cytomegalovirus infection. Antigens of these TCRs are unknown. TCRdb re-called the reads with MiXCR, one entry per CDR3 protein. The sample has hundreds of thousands of distinct CDR3 sequences, roughly 36% seen once; the top ten hold roughly 18%. The sequenced sample was cultured PBMCs, obtained from culture after CMV antigen stimulation. These receptors came from a human donor in good health (CMV status not recorded). Some clones in this sample may be carry-over from other donors' samples. Each CDR3 is given with its conserved first and last residue. Each record gives: J gene, D gene, V gene, clone size, CDR3 protein, CDR3 DNA. A D gene is named only where the DNA matches it firmly. A row's size may be missing; if present it is once, few, many or a size class.

j_call: TRBJ1-2; d_call: .; v_call: TRBV15; clone_size: .; cdr3_aa: CATSRAQVGPSLYGYTF; cdr3_nt: TGTGCCACCAGCAGAGCACAGGTCGGGCCTTCCCTTTATGGCTACACCTTC
j_call: TRBJ1-5; d_call: .; v_call: TRBV3-1; clone_size: .; cdr3_aa: CASSQDSDSSQHF; cdr3_nt: TGTGCCAGCAGCCAAGATTCGGACAGTTCCCAGCATTTT
j_call: TRBJ1-4; d_call: .; v_call: TRBV7-9; clone_size: .; cdr3_aa: CASSPPLITGEVEKLFF; cdr3_nt: TGTGCCAGCAGCCCGCCCCTAATTACGGGGGAAGTAGAAAAACTGTTTTTT
j_call: TRBJ2-1; d_call: TRBD2; v_call: TRBV20-1; clone_size: few; cdr3_aa: CSARGLDYNEQFF; cdr3_nt: TGCAGTGCTCGAGGACTAGATTACAATGAGCAGTTCTTC
j_call: TRBJ2-2; d_call: .; v_call: TRBV5-5; clone_size: few; cdr3_aa: CASSFSDVLRGNTGELFF; cdr3_nt: TGTGCCAGCAGCTTTTCGGACGTCTTAAGGGGGAACACCGGGGAGCTGTTTTTT
j_call: TRBJ2-1; d_call: TRBD2; v_call: TRBV6-5; clone_size: few; cdr3_aa: CASSGIAGEQFF; cdr3_nt: TGTGCCAGCAGTGGGATAGCGGGAGAGCAGTTCTTC
j_call: TRBJ2-5; d_call: TRBD2; v_call: TRBV7-6; clone_size: .; cdr3_aa: CASSTGTSAKETQYF; cdr3_nt: TGTGCCAGCAGCACCGGGACTAGCGCCAAAGAGACCCAGTACTTC
j_call: TRBJ2-7; d_call: TRBD2; v_call: TRBV7-2; clone_size: .; cdr3_aa: CASSSRTSGGTTYEQYF; cdr3_nt: TGTGCCAGCAGCTCCCGGACTAGCGGGGGGACGACCTACGAGCAGTACTTC
j_call: TRBJ2-4; d_call: .; v_call: TRBV5-4; clone_size: few; cdr3_aa: CASSGGGSAKNIQYF; cdr3_nt: TGTGCCAGCAGCGGTGGTGGCTCAGCCAAAAACATTCAGTACTTC
j_call: TRBJ2-3; d_call: .; v_call: TRBV12-5; clone_size: .; cdr3_aa: CGSGRPPGTQYF; cdr3_nt: TGTGGTAGTGGCCGCCCTCCGGGTACGCAGTATTTT
j_call: TRBJ2-3; d_call: .; v_call: TRBV7-2; clone_size: many; cdr3_aa: CASSLGGASTDTQYF; cdr3_nt: TGTGCCAGCAGCTTGGGGGGGGCTAGCACAGATACGCAGTATTTT